This TCR beta chain comes out of a study of tumor and adjacent non-tumor tissue in lung cancer. Study details: The patients, around 10 men and roughly 5 women, were about 31 to 76 with stage I to III disease.

Regarding this clonotype: Its antigen is as yet unknown. A clone one base away is much larger, so this may be a read error.

Study-level points and caveats: Tumor tissue had significantly higher TCR diversity than normal lung.

Trimming took off 6 bases at V and 3 bases at J, with 15 bases between the two ends. Germline lookup yields CDR1 WSHSY and CDR2 SAAADI. The CDR3 sequence is 14 residues long. The template was RNA from unsorted bulk tissue. The library came from three nested PCR rounds adapted from ARM-PCR protocols. TCRdb re-called the multiplex PCR reads through MiXCR, storing one row per CDR3 protein. Among 90,000 or so distinct CDR3 sequences listed, roughly two thirds were seen once. This chain joins TRBV10-2 and TRBJ2-7; a possible D gene is TRBD2 (6 bases). The clonotype originates from a man between 65 and 85 years old with non-small cell lung cancer. The sample consisted of lung tumor tissue. CDR3 loop: CASSPRGDYYEQYF. CDR3 nucleotide sequence: TGCGCCAGCAGCCCGCGGGGTGACTACTACGAGCAGTACTTC.